These T cell receptor beta chains were read from a single sample in a study of Ad26.COV2.S vaccination and SARS-CoV-2 variants. This table comes from immunoSEQ multiplex PCR, and its TCRdb copy is limited to in-frame clones, with some not included. The sample holds 430,000 or so clones, roughly nine tenths seen once. The specimen comprised peripheral blood, sampled in a trial of Ad26.COV2.S vaccine versus placebo. The receptor source for this set is a person between 18 and 60 years old who received the Ad26.COV2.S COVID-19 vaccine or a placebo. The CDR3 runs from the conserved cysteine through the conserved F or W. Fields, in order: V gene, CDR3 protein.

>TRBV18
CASSYPGEEKLFF
>TRBV7-6
CASSLMAGDDIGIQYF
>TRBV7-2
CASSLGEVRDTQYF
>TRBV4-2
CASSQVGSPYNSPLHF
>TRBV4-1
CASSLSHGFGNQPQHF
>TRBV15
CATSRGTGGPNQPQHF
>TRBV4-2
CASSHGTSGGWETQYF
>TRBV5-6
CASSLVIDGYTF
>TRBV5-1
CASSLRGAGTEAFF
>TRBV27
CASSSPEDTQYF
>TRBV7-2
CASSLGQVNSGNTIYF
>TRBV7-2
CASSLVRGETEAFF
>TRBV19
CAVSRHSRVNQPQHF
>TRBV19
CASSSIVASGKNEQFF
>TRBV19
CASNTGRSEAFF
>TRBV5-1
CASSLVGTNNNEQFF
>TRBV28
CASSLPGQGGNYGYTF
>TRBV7-9
CASSPTDGQETQYF
>TRBV11-1
CASSWRFQETQYF
>TRBV5-1
CASSRLAGVTYNEQFF
>TRBV30
CAWSVLGGYEQYF
>TRBV5-1
CASSLLGLAGMTYF
>TRBV7-2
CASSLWRVGNTIYF
>TRBV6-6
CASSQTGLANNEQFF
>TRBV5-1
CASSLFQSTDTQYF
>TRBV19
CASSLDFYGYTF
>TRBV30
CAWSEGNSNQPQHF
>TRBV27
CASSFLDRVNQPQHF
>TRBV7-2
CASSPRRGNTEAFF
>TRBV11-3
CASSLEQGRNQETQYF
>TRBV30
CAWSQGSNQPQHF
>TRBV2
CAGGPRGTGELFF
>TRBV21-1
CASSKASATGELFF
>TRBV2
CASNGGMGTDTQYF
>TRBV2
CASSVVAGWTEAFF
>TRBV7-2
CASSPRTGWGGELFF
>TRBV19
CASKDRGRGSTEAFF
>TRBV11-2
CASSLGRGLAGGPIFEQFF
>TRBV11-2
CASSLVAQETQYF
>TRBV29-1
CSVEDTGYGELFF
>TRBV3-1/TRBV3-2
CASSQGMQPQHF
>TRBV4-2
CASSQEWDRGLGYTF
>TRBV6-2/TRBV6-3
CASSYSSGWDGAPNTEAFF
>TRBV2
CASSQGGFFGELFF
>TRBV19
CASNAGTGGLGYTF
>TRBV6-5
CASSSSLARSTDTQYF
>TRBV7-2
CASSFYPGEKLFF
>TRBV19
CASSPNLRAEAFF
>TRBV4-3
CASSQDTRADNYGYTF
>TRBV2
CATGRDGSSYEQYF
>TRBV5-4
CAVRTGLKGTNEKLFF